The 7 T cell receptor beta chains below all came from one sample that was sequenced in a study of cytomegalovirus exposure and HLA in healthy donors (dated by TCRdb to 2016 to 2017). Receptor amplification or capture employed the immunoSEQ multiplex PCR assay. For the multiplex PCR, a mixture combining 60 forward primers for TCR Vbeta segments and 13 reverse primers for TCR Jbeta segments was used. Held by TCRdb, this immuneACCESS table contains in-frame sequences only and omits some clones. Under half of the omission traces to an unresolved V gene where checked; the cause of the rest is unknown. This sample is represented by 95,000 to 150,000 clones; approximately 17% of them were singletons. Approximately 2.9% of the sample lies in the top ten. The sample comprised PBMCs. Source of these receptors: a female donor in good health and CMV-seropositive.

In this sample, this clone turned up a few times. CDR3 nucleotides: TGCGCCAGCAGCCAAGAACTAGCGGGGACACTCCCAGACGAGCAGTACTTC. It translates to CASSQELAGTLPDEQYF. The chain joins TRBV4-3 to TRBJ2-7; 10 bases are shared with TRBD2. Germline V gene lookup returns CDR1 LGHNA and CDR2 YSLEER. Trimming took 0 bases from V and 5 from J; bases not matched to a gene: 10. The CDR3 runs to 17 residues.

This clone was observed a handful of times. This CDR3 is CARGRSTDTQYF. DNA for the CDR3: TGTGCCCGCGGGAGGAGCACAGATACGCAGTATTTT. This chain joins TRBV30 and TRBJ2-3, with 8 bases matching TRBD2. This CDR3 region has 12 residues. CDR1 and CDR2 (germline): GTSNPN, SVGIG (reference sequence). Unmatched junction bases numbered 1, after V lost 8 bases and J lost 0 bases.

This chain joins TRBV4-3 and TRBJ1-6; TRBD1 is a possible D gene (6 bases). The length of the CDR3 is 14 residues. CDR1 LGHNA and CDR2 YSLEER come from the germline V gene. Deletions cut 0 bases from V and 6 bases from J, with 6 bases between. The CDR3 loop is CASSQEGGNSPLHF. CDR3 nucleotides: TGCGCCAGCAGCCAAGAAGGGGGTAATTCACCCCTCCACTTT.

This rearrangement joins TRBV6-6 to TRBJ1-1; possibly TRBD1 for D (5 bases). V dropped 2 bases and J dropped 1 base, with 8 bases sitting between them. The length of the CDR3 is 14 residues. CDR1 MNHNY and CDR2 SVGAGI come from the germline V gene (reference sequence). The CDR3 region is CASSYRQGNTEAFF. The DNA for the CDR3 is TGTGCCAGCAGTTACCGTCAGGGGAACACTGAAGCTTTCTTT.

This clone has just a few counts. V and J are TRBV18 and TRBJ2-2, with D perhaps TRBD1 (5 bases). Per the germline V gene, CDR1 is KGHSH and CDR2 is LQKENI. CDR3 size: 12 residues. The ends were cut back, 10 bases at V and 6 bases at J, with 12 bases in the middle. CDR3 in DNA: TGTGCCACCCAAGGGGTTCCCGGGGAGCTGTTTTTT. It translates to CATQGVPGELFF.

This sequence joins TRBV28 and TRBJ2-1; D may be TRBD2 (6 bases). The germline V gene has CDR1 MDHEN and CDR2 SYDVKM. Trimming removed 7 bases from V and 6 bases from J, with 13 bases in between. CDR3 length: 13 amino acids. CDR3 region: CASTGQGGNEQFF. DNA of the CDR3: TGTGCCAGCACGGGGCAGGGAGGCAATGAGCAGTTCTTC.

A few counts support this clone. A read error may account for a junction end that differs from germline. CDR3 nucleotides: TGTACCAGCAGTGCTGCCCCGGGACAGGGGGCGAAGGACATTCAGTACTTC. This sequence encodes CTSSAAPGQGAKDIQYF. The V call is TRBV25-1, the J call TRBJ2-4; 12 bases map to TRBD1. The CDR3 loop spans 17 amino acids. Germline V CDR1 and CDR2: MGHDK, SYGVNS.